This is a list of T cell receptor beta chains from one sample in a study of blood T cell repertoires in COVID-19. Clones were sequenced by immunoSEQ multiplex PCR, and TCRdb holds only the in-frame ones, with some missing. The sample consists of approximately 140,000 clones, 84% of them appearing once. Sequenced: peripheral blood. The source is a man aged 30-40 years with COVID-19, enrolled during active disease. Each CDR3 is given with its conserved first and last residue. D genes are given only for firm matches. Only part of the rows carry a size: once, few, many, or a class if the clone is expanded.

j_call: TRBJ2-3
clone_size: .
v_call: TRBV3-1/TRBV3-2
d_call: TRBD1
cdr3_nt: TGTGCCAGCAGCCAGATTACAGGGGCAGATACGCAGTATTTT
cdr3_aa: CASSQITGADTQYF

j_call: TRBJ2-2
clone_size: .
v_call: TRBV4-3
d_call: TRBD2
cdr3_nt: TGCGCCAGCAGCCAAGTGAGCGGGAGGGCCTCCGGGGAGCTGTTTTTT
cdr3_aa: CASSQVSGRASGELFF

j_call: TRBJ2-3
clone_size: .
v_call: TRBV18
d_call: .
cdr3_nt: TGTGCCAGCTCACCCGTAACCGGGACATGGGGCACAGATACGCAGTATTTT
cdr3_aa: CASSPVTGTWGTDTQYF

j_call: TRBJ2-3
clone_size: .
v_call: TRBV20-1
d_call: .
cdr3_nt: TGCAGTGCTAGACGAGATACGCAGTATTTT
cdr3_aa: CSARRDTQYF

j_call: TRBJ2-2
clone_size: .
v_call: TRBV18
d_call: .
cdr3_nt: TGTGCCAGCTCACGGGACTTTTTGACCGGGGAGCTGTTTTTT
cdr3_aa: CASSRDFLTGELFF

j_call: TRBJ1-2
clone_size: .
v_call: TRBV25-1
d_call: .
cdr3_nt: TGTGCCAGCAGTGAATGGTCAGGCGATGGCTACACCTTC
cdr3_aa: CASSEWSGDGYTF

j_call: TRBJ1-1
clone_size: .
v_call: TRBV10-1
d_call: .
cdr3_nt: TGCGCCAGCAGTGAGTCCCCGGGGAACACTGAAGCTTTCTTT
cdr3_aa: CASSESPGNTEAFF

j_call: TRBJ2-1
clone_size: .
v_call: TRBV5-1
d_call: .
cdr3_nt: TGCGCCAGCAGCTTGACGGCGGGAAAATATGAGCAGTTCTTC
cdr3_aa: CASSLTAGKYEQFF

j_call: TRBJ2-7
clone_size: once
v_call: TRBV28
d_call: TRBD2
cdr3_nt: TGTGCCAGCAGACCGGGGGGGAGCTCCTACGAGCAGTACTTC
cdr3_aa: CASRPGGSSYEQYF

j_call: TRBJ1-2
clone_size: .
v_call: TRBV30
d_call: TRBD1
cdr3_nt: TGTGCCTGGAGAGGGACAGGGGGACCGAATGGCTACACCTTC
cdr3_aa: CAWRGTGGPNGYTF

j_call: TRBJ1-2
clone_size: .
v_call: TRBV24-1
d_call: TRBD1
cdr3_nt: TGTGCCACCAGTGCTTCAGGACCCCGGGACAGAGAATCCAACTATGGCTACACCTTC
cdr3_aa: CATSASGPRDRESNYGYTF

j_call: TRBJ2-7
clone_size: .
v_call: TRBV5-6
d_call: TRBD1
cdr3_nt: TGTGCCAGCAGCTCAACACAGGGGGCTGGGGGTTACGAGCAGTACTTC
cdr3_aa: CASSSTQGAGGYEQYF

j_call: TRBJ1-1
clone_size: .
v_call: TRBV5-1
d_call: TRBD1
cdr3_nt: TGCGCCAGCAGCTTGGCCCACGGGACAGCCAACACTGAAGCTTTCTTT
cdr3_aa: CASSLAHGTANTEAFF

j_call: TRBJ2-1
clone_size: .
v_call: TRBV6-6
d_call: TRBD2
cdr3_nt: TGTGCCAGCAGACTAGCGGGAGGGTCCTACAATGAGCAGTTCTTC
cdr3_aa: CASRLAGGSYNEQFF

j_call: TRBJ1-1
clone_size: many
v_call: TRBV5-1
d_call: .
cdr3_nt: TGCGCCAGCAGCCCGACACCGATGAACACTGAAGCTTTCTTT
cdr3_aa: CASSPTPMNTEAFF

j_call: TRBJ2-1
clone_size: .
v_call: TRBV9
d_call: .
cdr3_nt: TGTGCCAGCAGCGTTAAGGGACAAAGGAATGAGCAGTTCTTC
cdr3_aa: CASSVKGQRNEQFF

j_call: TRBJ2-5
clone_size: once
v_call: TRBV7-2
d_call: .
cdr3_nt: TGTGCCAGCAGCTTACAGTTTCAAGAGACCCAGTACTTC
cdr3_aa: CASSLQFQETQYF

j_call: TRBJ2-1
clone_size: .
v_call: TRBV9
d_call: TRBD2
cdr3_nt: TGTGCCAGCAGCGTAGACCCTAGCGGGAGAGACGAGCAGTTCTTC
cdr3_aa: CASSVDPSGRDEQFF

j_call: TRBJ2-3
clone_size: .
v_call: TRBV9
d_call: .
cdr3_nt: TGTGCCAGCAGCGTAGTGGGCGGGATTGAAACCCCAGATACGCAGTATTTT
cdr3_aa: CASSVVGGIETPDTQYF

j_call: TRBJ1-3
clone_size: .
v_call: TRBV19
d_call: .
cdr3_nt: TGTGCCAGTAGTTCTAGGACTGGCTCTGGAAACACCATATATTTT
cdr3_aa: CASSSRTGSGNTIYF

j_call: TRBJ2-1
clone_size: .
v_call: TRBV7-2
d_call: TRBD1
cdr3_nt: TGTGCCAGCAGCAACCAGGGGGCTGCTGAGCAGTTCTTC
cdr3_aa: CASSNQGAAEQFF

j_call: TRBJ1-3
clone_size: once
v_call: TRBV9
d_call: .
cdr3_nt: TGTGCCAGCAGCGTCTCCACAGGAGACTCTGGAAACACCATATATTTT
cdr3_aa: CASSVSTGDSGNTIYF